The clone carrying this T cell receptor beta chain was recorded a few times. The V gene end was trimmed by 1 base and the J gene end by 8 bases; junction bases not matched to a gene: 7. Germline V gives CDR1 DFQATT, CDR2 SNEGSKA (reference sequence). CDR3 length equals 14 residues. TCRdb re-analysed the RT-PCR reads in MiXCR, keeping a single row per CDR3 protein. Among some 960,000 distinct CDR3 sequences listed, roughly 18% were seen once. The entry originates in a study of patients and donors after allogeneic stem cell transplantation. The sequenced sample was blood, either unsorted or a sorted T cell fraction (not recorded which). This sequence originates from a human donor who was either an allogeneic HSCT recipient or a stem cell or donor lymphocyte infusion donor (not recorded which). It is not recorded whose cells these are; they may come from a transplant donor. The chain has TRBV20-1 and TRBJ1-5, with 8 bases that match TRBD1. The CDR3 DNA is TGCAGTGCTAGAGGTGCAGGGGGCGGAGAGCCCCAGCATTTT. Translation: CSARGAGGGEPQHF.